The text below deals with one T cell receptor (beta chain). The antigen is unknown. The data were taken from a study of type 1 regulatory T cells. Study information: An in vitro protocol generated T-allo10, a Tr1-enriched, alloantigen-specific CD4 T cell product.

Points from the study as a whole: Compared with non-Tr1 cells, Tr1 cells showed a narrower TCR repertoire.

TCRdb itself ran the reads through MiXCR, one entry per CDR3 protein. Seen here are more than 60,000 distinct CDR3 sequences, less than 65% observed once, and the top ten hold about 2%. The material sequenced was cultured non-Tr1 T cells, either the whole culture or a sorted T cell fraction (not recorded which). This TCR was sampled from a human donor in good health.

Written as DNA, the CDR3 is TGTGCCAGCGGATTTAGCGGGGGCTACACAGATACGCAGTATTTT. This codes for CASGFSGGYTDTQYF. The rearrangement uses TRBV25-1 and TRBJ2-3; 9 bases fit TRBD2. The V gene's germline CDR1 is MGHDK and CDR2 SYGVNS. V lost 8 bases to trimming and J lost 2 bases; unmatched junction nucleotides: 8. The CDR3 covers 15 residues.